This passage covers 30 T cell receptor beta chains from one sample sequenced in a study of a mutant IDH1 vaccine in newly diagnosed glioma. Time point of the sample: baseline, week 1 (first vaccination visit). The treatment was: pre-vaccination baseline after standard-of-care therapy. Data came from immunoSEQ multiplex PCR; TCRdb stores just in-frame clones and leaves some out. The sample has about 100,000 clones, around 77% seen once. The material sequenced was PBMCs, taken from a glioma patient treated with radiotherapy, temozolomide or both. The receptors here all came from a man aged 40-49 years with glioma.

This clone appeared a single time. This chain's CDR3 is CASSRPGDYNEQFF. CDR3 nucleotides: TGTGCCAGCAGCCGCCCAGGTGATTACAATGAGCAGTTCTTC. The chain joins TRBV7-2 to TRBJ2-1, with D hard to call. V gave up 5 bases and J gave up 4 bases, with 12 bases separating them. Germline assignment: CDR1 SGHTA and CDR2 FQGNSA. The CDR3 is 14 residues long.

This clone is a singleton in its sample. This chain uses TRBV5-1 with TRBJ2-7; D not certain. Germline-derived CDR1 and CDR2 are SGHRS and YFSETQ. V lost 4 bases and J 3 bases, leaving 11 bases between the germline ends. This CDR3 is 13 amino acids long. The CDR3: CASSDLKSYEQYF. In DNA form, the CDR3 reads TGCGCCAGCAGCGACCTAAAGAGCTACGAGCAGTACTTC.

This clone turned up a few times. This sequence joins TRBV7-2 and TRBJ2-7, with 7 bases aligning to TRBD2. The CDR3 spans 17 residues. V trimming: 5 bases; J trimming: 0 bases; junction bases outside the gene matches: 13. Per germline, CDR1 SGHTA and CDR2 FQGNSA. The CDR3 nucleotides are TGTGCCAGCAGCACCGGAACCGCCGGGACTACCTCCTACGAGCAGTACTTC. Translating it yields CASSTGTAGTTSYEQYF. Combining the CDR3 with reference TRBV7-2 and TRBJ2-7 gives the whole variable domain GAGVSQSPSNKVTEKGKDVELRCDPISGHTALYWYRQSLGQGLEFLIYFQGNSAPDKSGLPSDRFSAERTGGSVSTLTIQRTQQEDSAVYLCASSTGTAGTTSYEQYFGPGTRLTVT.

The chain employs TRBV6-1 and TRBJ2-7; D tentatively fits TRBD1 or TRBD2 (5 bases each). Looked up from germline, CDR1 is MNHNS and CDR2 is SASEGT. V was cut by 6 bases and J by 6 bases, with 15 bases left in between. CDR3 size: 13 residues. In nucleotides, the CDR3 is TGTGCCAGCAGAGGGACCTCGCCCTTCGAGCAGTACTTC. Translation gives CASRGTSPFEQYF.

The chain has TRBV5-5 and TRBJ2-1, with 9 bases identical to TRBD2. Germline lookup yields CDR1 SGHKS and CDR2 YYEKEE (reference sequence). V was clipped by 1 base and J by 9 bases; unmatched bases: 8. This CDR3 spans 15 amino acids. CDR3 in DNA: TGTGCCAGCAGCTTGTCCCAGCGGGGGGTCGGTGAGCAGTTCTTC. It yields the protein CASSLSQRGVGEQFF.

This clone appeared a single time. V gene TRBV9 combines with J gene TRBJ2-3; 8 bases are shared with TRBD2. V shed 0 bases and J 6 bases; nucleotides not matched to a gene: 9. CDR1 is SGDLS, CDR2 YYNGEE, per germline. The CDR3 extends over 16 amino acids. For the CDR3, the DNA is TGTGCCAGCAGCGTAGATCCCGGGACTAGTTGGGATACGCAGTATTTT. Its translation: CASSVDPGTSWDTQYF.

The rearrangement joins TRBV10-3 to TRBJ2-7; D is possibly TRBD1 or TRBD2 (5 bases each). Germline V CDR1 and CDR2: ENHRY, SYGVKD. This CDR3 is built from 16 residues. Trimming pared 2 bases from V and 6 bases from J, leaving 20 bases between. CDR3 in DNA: TGTGCCATCAGTGAGCAGAGGGTAGAGGGACCTCTCGAGCAGTACTTC. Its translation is CAISEQRVEGPLEQYF.

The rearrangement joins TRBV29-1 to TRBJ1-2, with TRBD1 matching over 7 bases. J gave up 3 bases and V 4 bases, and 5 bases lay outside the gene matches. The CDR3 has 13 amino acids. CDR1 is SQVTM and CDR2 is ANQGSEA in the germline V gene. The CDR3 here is CSVGKGADYGYTF. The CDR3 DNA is TGCAGCGTTGGTAAGGGGGCGGACTATGGCTACACCTTC.

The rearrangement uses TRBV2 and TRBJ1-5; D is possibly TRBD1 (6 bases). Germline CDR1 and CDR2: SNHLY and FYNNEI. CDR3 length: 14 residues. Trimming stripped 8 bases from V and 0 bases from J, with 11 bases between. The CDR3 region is CASRTGNSNQPQHF. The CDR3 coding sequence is TGTGCCAGCCGAACAGGGAATAGCAATCAGCCCCAGCATTTT. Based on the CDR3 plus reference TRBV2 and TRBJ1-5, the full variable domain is EPEVTQTPSHQVTQMGQEVILRCVPISNHLYFYWYRQILGQKVEFLVSFYNNEISEKSEIFDDQFSVERPDGSNFTLKIRSTKLEDSAMYFCASRTGNSNQPQHFGDGTRLSIL.

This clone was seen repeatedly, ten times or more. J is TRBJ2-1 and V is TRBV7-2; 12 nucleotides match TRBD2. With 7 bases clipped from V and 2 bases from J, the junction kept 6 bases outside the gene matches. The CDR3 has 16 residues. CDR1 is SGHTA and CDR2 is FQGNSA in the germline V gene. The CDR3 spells CASTLAGGIPYNEQFF. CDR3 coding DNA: TGTGCCAGCACCCTAGCGGGAGGGATTCCCTACAATGAGCAGTTCTTC.

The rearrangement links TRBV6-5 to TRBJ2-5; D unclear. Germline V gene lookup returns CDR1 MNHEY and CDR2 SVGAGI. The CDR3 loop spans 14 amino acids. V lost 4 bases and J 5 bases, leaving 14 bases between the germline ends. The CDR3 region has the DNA TGTGCCAGCAGTTTCCGGCCGGGTGGGGAGACCCAGTACTTC. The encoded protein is CASSFRPGGETQYF.

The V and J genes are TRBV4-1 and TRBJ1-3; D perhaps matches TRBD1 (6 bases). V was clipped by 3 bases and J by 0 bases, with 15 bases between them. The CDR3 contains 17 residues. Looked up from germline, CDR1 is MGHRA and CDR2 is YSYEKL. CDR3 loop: CASSHLRTAGSGNTIYF. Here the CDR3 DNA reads TGCGCCAGCAGCCACCTTCGGACAGCCGGCTCTGGAAACACCATATATTTT.

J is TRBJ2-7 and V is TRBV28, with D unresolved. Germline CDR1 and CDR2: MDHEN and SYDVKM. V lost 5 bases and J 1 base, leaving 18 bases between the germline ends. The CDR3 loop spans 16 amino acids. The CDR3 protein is CASSALYFGLSYEQYF. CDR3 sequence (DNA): TGTGCCAGCAGTGCCCTGTACTTTGGGTTGTCCTACGAGCAGTACTTC. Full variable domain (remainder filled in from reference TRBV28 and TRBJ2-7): DVKVTQSSRYLVKRTGEKVFLECVQDMDHENMFWYRQDPGLGLRLIYFSYDVKMKEKGDIPEGYSVSREKKERFSLILESASTNQTSMYLCASSALYFGLSYEQYFGPGTRLTVT.

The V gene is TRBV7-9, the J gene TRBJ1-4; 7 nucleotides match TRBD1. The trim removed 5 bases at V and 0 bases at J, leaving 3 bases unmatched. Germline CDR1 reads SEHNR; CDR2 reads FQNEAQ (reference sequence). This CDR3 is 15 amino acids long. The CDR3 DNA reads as TGTGCCAGCAGCCAAACAGGGGCAACTAATGAAAAACTGTTTTTT. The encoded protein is CASSQTGATNEKLFF.

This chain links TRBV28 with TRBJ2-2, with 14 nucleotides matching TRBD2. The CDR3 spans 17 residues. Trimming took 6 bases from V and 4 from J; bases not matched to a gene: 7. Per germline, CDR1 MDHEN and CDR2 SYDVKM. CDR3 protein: CASSSSGLAGVTGELFF. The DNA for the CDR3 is TGTGCCAGCAGCTCCTCGGGACTAGCGGGAGTCACCGGGGAGCTGTTTTTT.

Written as DNA, the CDR3 is TGTGCCAGCAGTCTTAGTGAGAACACTGAAGCTTTCTTT. Amino acid sequence: CASSLSENTEAFF. V is TRBV6-4 and J is TRBJ1-1; no clear D. The V and J ends lost 5 bases and 1 base respectively, with 8 bases between them. The CDR3 loop spans 13 amino acids. Germline-derived CDR1 and CDR2 are MRHNA and SNTAGT.

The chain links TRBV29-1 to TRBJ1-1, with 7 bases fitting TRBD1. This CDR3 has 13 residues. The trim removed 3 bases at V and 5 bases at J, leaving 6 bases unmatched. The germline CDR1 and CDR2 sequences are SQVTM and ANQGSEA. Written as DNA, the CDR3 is TGCAGCGTTGATGTAGGGGGCTTTACTGAAGCTTTCTTT. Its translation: CSVDVGGFTEAFF.

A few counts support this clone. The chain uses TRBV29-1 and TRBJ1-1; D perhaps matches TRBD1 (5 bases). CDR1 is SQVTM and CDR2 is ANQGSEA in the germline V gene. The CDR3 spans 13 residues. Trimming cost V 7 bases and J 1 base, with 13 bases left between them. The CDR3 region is CSAAGLTNTEAFF. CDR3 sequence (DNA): TGCAGCGCTGCGGGACTCACGAACACTGAAGCTTTCTTT.

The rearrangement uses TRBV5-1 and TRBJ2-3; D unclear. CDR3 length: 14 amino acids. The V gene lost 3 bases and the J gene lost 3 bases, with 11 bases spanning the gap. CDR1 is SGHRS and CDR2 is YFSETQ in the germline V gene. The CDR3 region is CASSSLIMTDTQYF. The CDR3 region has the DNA TGCGCCAGCAGCTCCCTCATAATGACAGATACGCAGTATTTT. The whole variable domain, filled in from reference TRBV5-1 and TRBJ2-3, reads KAGVTQTPRYLIKTRGQQVTLSCSPISGHRSVSWYQQTPGQGLQFLFEYFSETQRNKGNFPGRFSGRQFSNSRSEMNVSTLELGDSALYLCASSSLIMTDTQYFGPGTRLTVL.

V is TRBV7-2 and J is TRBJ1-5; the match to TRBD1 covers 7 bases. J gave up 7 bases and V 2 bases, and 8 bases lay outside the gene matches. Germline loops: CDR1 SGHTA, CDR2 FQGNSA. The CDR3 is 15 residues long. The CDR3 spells CASSLLPGGSQPQHF. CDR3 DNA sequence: TGTGCCAGCAGCTTATTACCAGGGGGAAGCCAGCCCCAGCATTTT.

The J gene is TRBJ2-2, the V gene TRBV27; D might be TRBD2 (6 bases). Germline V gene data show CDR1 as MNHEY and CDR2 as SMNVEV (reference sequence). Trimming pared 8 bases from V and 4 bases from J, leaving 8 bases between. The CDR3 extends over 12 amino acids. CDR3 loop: CASGGVTGELFF. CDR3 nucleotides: TGTGCCAGCGGCGGGGTCACCGGGGAGCTGTTTTTT.

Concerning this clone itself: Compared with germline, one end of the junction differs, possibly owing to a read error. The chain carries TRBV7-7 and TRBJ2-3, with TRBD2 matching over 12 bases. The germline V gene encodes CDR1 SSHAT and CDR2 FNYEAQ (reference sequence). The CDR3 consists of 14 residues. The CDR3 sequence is CASSPGLAGDTQYF. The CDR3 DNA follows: TGTGCTAGCAGCCCGGGACTAGCGGGAGATACGCAGTATTTT.

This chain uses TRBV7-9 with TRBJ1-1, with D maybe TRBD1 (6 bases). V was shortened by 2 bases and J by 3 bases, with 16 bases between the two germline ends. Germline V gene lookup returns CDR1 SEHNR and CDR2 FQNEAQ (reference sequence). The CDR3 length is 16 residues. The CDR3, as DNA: TGTGCCAGCAGCTTACGGCTAGGGGGTAGTGACACTGAAGCTTTCTTT. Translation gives CASSLRLGGSDTEAFF.

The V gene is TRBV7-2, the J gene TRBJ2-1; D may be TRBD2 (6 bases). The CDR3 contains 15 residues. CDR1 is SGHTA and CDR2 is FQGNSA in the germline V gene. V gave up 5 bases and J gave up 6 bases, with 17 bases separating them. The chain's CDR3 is CASSASGVGRNEQFF. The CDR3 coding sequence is TGTGCCAGCAGCGCTTCGGGGGTAGGACGCAATGAGCAGTTCTTC.

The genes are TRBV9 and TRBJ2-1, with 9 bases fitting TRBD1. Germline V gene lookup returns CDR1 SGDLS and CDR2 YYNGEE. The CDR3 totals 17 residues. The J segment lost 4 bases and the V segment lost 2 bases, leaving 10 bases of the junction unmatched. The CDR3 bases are TGTGCCAGCAGCGTCTCAGCCGACAGGGGGTTATACAATGAGCAGTTCTTC. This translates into CASSVSADRGLYNEQFF.

CDR3 nucleotide sequence: TGTGCCAGCAGTTTATCCGGGACCGTTCACAATGAGCAGTTCTTC. Its protein is CASSLSGTVHNEQFF. The chain employs TRBV28 and TRBJ2-1; possibly TRBD1 or TRBD2 for D (5 bases each). Trimming removed 1 base at V and 5 bases at J, with 12 bases between. The CDR3 has 15 residues. CDR1 is MDHEN and CDR2 is SYDVKM in the germline V gene.

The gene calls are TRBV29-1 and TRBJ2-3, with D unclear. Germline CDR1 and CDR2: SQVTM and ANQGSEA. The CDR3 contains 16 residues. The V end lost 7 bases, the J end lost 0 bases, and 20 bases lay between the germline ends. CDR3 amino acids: CSARAPDLTSTDTQYF. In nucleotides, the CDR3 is TGCAGCGCCCGCGCCCCTGACTTAACTAGCACAGATACGCAGTATTTT.

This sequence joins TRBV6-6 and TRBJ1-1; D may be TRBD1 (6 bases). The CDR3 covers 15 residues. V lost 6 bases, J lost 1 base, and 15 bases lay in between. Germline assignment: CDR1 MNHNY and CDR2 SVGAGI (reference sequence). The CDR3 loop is CASRTKGGANTEAFF. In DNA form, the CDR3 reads TGTGCCAGCAGAACAAAGGGGGGGGCGAACACTGAAGCTTTCTTT.

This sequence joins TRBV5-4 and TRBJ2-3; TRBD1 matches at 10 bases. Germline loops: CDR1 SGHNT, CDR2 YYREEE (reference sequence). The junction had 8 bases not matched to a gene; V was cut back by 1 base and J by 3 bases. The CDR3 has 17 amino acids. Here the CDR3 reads CASSLSLGTGVTDTQYF. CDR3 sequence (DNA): TGTGCCAGCAGCTTGAGCCTCGGGACAGGGGTAACAGATACGCAGTATTTT.

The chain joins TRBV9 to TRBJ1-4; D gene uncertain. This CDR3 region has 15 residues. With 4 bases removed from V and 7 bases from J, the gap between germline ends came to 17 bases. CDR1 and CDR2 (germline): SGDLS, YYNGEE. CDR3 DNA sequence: TGTGCCAGCAGCACACCCACGGGGTTCGGTGAAAAACTGTTTTTT. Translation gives CASSTPTGFGEKLFF. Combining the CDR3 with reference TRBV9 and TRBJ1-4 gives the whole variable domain DSGVTQTPKHLITATGQRVTLRCSPRSGDLSVYWYQQSLDQGLQFLIQYYNGEERAKGNILERFSAQQFPDLHSELNLSSLELGDSALYFCASSTPTGFGEKLFFGSGTQLSVL.